This T cell receptor beta chain derives from a study of blood T cells in healthy people across ages. Comments on this clonotype: What it binds is not known.

General observations from the study: Whereas aged donors had fewer naive CD4+ cells, long-lived donors had more of them and higher diversity. Age brought a roughly linear fall in TCR beta diversity measured per million T cells.

Trimming took off 5 bases at V and 11 bases at J, with 19 bases between the two ends. This CDR3 contains 15 residues. Germline V lookup: CDR1 MNHEY, CDR2 SMNVEV (reference sequence). It was with a sample-barcoded 5' primer and a J-beta primer mix that a second PCR of roughly 7 to 12 cycles was run. TCRdb called the 5' RACE reads again in MiXCR, with one record for every CDR3 protein. The table has around 1,000,000 distinct CDR3 sequences, around 27% seen once. The same sample was also used in a study of T cells of mothers and their children. As that study records: Per child, 3 million or so TCR beta CDR3 reads were obtained, against over 9 million per mother. When mothers and children were related, their normalized repertoire overlap, which was always slightly higher, did not differ significantly from that of unrelated pairs.

The sample taken for sequencing was blood. V gene TRBV27 combines with J gene TRBJ1-6; possibly TRBD1 for D (5 bases). This sequence originates from a girl aged 2-10 years in good health. The CDR3 DNA reads as TGTGCCAGCAGTCCCGACATAGGGGCAGGGACACCCCTCCACTTT. It translates to CASSPDIGAGTPLHF.